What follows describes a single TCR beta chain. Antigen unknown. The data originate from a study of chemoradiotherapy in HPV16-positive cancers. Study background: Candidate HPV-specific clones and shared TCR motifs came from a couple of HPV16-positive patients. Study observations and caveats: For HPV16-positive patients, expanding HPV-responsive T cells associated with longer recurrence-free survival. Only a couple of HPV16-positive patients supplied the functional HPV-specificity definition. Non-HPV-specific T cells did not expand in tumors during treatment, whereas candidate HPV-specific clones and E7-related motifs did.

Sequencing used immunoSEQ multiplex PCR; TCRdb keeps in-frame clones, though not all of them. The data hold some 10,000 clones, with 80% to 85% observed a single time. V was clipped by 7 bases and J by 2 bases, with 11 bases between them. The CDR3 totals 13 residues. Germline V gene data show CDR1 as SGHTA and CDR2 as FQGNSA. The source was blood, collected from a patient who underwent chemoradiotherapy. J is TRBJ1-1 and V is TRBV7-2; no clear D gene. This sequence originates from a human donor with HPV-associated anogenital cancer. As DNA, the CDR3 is TGTGCCAGCAACCCCTATTTAAACACTGAAGCTTTCTTT. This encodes CASNPYLNTEAFF.